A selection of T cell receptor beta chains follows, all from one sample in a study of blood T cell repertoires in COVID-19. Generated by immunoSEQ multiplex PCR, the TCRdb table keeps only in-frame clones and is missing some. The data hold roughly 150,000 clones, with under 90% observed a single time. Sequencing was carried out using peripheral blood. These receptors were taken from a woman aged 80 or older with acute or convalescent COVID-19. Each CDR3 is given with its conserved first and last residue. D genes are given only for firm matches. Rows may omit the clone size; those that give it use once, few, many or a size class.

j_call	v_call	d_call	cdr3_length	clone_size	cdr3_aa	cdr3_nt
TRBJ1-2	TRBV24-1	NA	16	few	CATSAEATGMGYGYTF	TGTGCCACCAGTGCCGAAGCGACCGGGATGGGCTATGGCTACACCTTC
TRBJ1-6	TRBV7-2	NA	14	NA	CASSLARAYSPLHF	TGTGCCAGCAGCTTAGCCAGGGCTTATTCACCCCTCCACTTT
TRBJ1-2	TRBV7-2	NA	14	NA	CASSPRQPMYGYTF	TGTGCCAGCAGCCCCAGACAGCCGATGTATGGCTACACCTTC
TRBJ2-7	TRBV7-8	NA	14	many	CASSSSPTNSEQYF	TGTGCCAGCAGCTCCAGTCCGACTAACTCCGAGCAGTACTTC
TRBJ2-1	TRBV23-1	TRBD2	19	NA	CASSQSRISGSACGDEQFF	TGCGCCAGCAGTCAATCTCGAATTAGCGGGAGTGCTTGTGGGGATGAGCAGTTCTTC
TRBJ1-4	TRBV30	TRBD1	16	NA	CAWSLYRGVTNEKLFF	TGTGCCTGGAGTTTGTACAGGGGTGTAACTAATGAAAAACTGTTTTTT
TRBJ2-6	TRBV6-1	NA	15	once	CASSDQISGANVLTF	TGTGCCAGCAGTGATCAAATCTCTGGGGCCAACGTCCTGACTTTC
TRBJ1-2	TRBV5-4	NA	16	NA	CASSFSGGANNYGYTF	TGTGCCAGCAGCTTTTCGGGGGGCGCGAATAACTATGGCTACACCTTC
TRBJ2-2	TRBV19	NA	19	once	CASSIDRFVGAINTGELFF	TGTGCCAGTAGTATAGATCGGTTCGTAGGGGCCATAAACACCGGGGAGCTGTTTTTT
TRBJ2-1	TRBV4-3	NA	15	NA	CASSQGPDSYNEQFF	TGCGCCAGCAGCCAGGGGCCGGACTCCTACAATGAGCAGTTCTTC
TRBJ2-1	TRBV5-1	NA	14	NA	CASSSQSNLDEQFF	TGCGCCAGCAGTTCCCAATCGAACTTGGATGAGCAGTTCTTC
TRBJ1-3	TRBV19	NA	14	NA	CASSIPTGGNTIYF	TGTGCCAGTAGTATCCCGACAGGTGGAAACACCATATATTTT
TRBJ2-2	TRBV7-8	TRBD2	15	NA	CASSLSTGGVGELFF	TGTGCCAGCAGCTTATCAACGGGGGGAGTAGGGGAGCTGTTTTTT
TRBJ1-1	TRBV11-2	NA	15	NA	CASSPLRTGGTEAFF	TGTGCCAGCAGCCCGCTACGGACGGGGGGCACTGAAGCTTTCTTT
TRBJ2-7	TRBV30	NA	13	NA	CAWSQGSSYEQYF	TGTGCCTGGAGCCAGGGAAGCTCCTACGAGCAGTACTTC
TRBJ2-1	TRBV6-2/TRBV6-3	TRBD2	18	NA	CASSKSGTSGGAGNEQFF	TGTGCCAGCAGCAAGTCCGGGACTAGCGGGGGGGCCGGCAATGAGCAGTTCTTC
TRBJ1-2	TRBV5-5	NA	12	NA	CASSLVGHLEVF	TGTGCCAGCAGCTTGGTAGGACACCTAGAAGTATTC
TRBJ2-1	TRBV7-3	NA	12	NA	CASSSPGTRQFF	TGTGCCAGCAGCTCACCCGGGACTCGTCAGTTCTTC
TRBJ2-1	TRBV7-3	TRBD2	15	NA	CASSLLASGGAEQFF	TGTGCCAGCAGCTTATTGGCTAGCGGGGGGGCCGAGCAGTTCTTC
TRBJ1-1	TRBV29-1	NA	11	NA	CSVIRGTEAFF	TGCAGCGTTATAAGGGGCACTGAAGCTTTCTTT
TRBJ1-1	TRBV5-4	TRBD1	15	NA	CASSQDRVWSTEAFF	TGTGCCAGCAGCCAAGACAGGGTTTGGAGCACTGAAGCTTTCTTT
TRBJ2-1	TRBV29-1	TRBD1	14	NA	CSVEKRQGINEQFF	TGCAGCGTTGAGAAGAGACAGGGTATTAATGAGCAGTTCTTC
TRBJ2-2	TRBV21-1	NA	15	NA	CASSKVVRNTGELFF	TGTGCCAGCAGCAAAGTTGTCAGGAACACCGGGGAGCTGTTTTTT
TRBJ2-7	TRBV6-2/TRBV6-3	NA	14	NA	CASSPTAYSYEQYF	TGTGCCAGCAGCCCGACAGCTTACTCCTACGAGCAGTACTTC
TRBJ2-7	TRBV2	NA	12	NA	CASSAQFYEQYF	TGTGCCAGCAGTGCCCAGTTCTACGAGCAGTACTTC
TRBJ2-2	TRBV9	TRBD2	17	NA	CASSVAGTSANTGELFF	TGTGCCAGCAGCGTAGCCGGGACTAGCGCGAACACCGGGGAGCTGTTTTTT
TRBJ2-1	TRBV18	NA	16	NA	CASSRPGLGSYNEQFF	TGTGCCAGCTCACGCCCGGGACTCGGCTCCTACAATGAGCAGTTCTTC
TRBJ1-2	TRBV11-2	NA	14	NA	CASSQDRQIYGYTF	TGTGCCAGCAGCCAGGACAGACAAATCTATGGCTACACCTTC
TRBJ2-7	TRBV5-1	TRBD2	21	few	CASSPRPIGTSGRASGYEQYF	TGCGCCAGCAGCCCTCGTCCTATAGGGACTAGCGGGAGGGCGTCGGGCTACGAGCAGTACTTC
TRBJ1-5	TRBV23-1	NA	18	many	CASSQYSAGGLEDQPQHF	TGCGCCAGCAGTCAATATTCCGCGGGGGGGTTAGAAGATCAGCCCCAGCATTTT
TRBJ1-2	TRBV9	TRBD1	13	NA	CASSVGQGIGYTF	TGTGCCAGCAGCGTAGGACAGGGGATTGGCTACACCTTC
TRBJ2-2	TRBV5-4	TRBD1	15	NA	CASSPDREPTGELFF	TGTGCCAGCAGCCCCGACAGGGAACCCACCGGGGAGCTGTTTTTT
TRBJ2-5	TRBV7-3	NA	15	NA	CASSPGPGEAETQYF	TGTGCCAGCAGCCCAGGACCCGGGGAGGCAGAGACCCAGTACTTC
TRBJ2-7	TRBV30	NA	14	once	CAWSKNREPYEQYF	TGTGCCTGGAGTAAAAACAGGGAACCCTACGAGCAGTACTTC
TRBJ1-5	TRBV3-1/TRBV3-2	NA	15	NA	CASSQVPGNNQPQHF	TGTGCCAGCAGCCAAGTACCGGGGAACAATCAGCCCCAGCATTTT
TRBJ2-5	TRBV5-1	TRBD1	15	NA	CASSLGGTAQETQYF	TGCGCCAGCAGCTTGGGTGGGACAGCCCAAGAGACCCAGTACTTC
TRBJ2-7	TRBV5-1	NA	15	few	CASSLLAGSIYEQYF	TGCGCCAGCAGCCTCCTTGCAGGGTCCATCTACGAGCAGTACTTC
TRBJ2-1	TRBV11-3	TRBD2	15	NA	CASSPGTSSGNEQFF	TGTGCCAGCAGCCCCGGGACTAGCAGCGGCAATGAGCAGTTCTTC
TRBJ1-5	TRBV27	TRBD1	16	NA	CASSLNWRTGTQPQHF	TGTGCCAGCAGTTTGAACTGGCGGACAGGGACTCAGCCCCAGCATTTT
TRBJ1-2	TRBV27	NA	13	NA	CASSLSRGYGYTF	TGTGCCAGCAGTTTAAGTAGAGGCTATGGCTACACCTTC
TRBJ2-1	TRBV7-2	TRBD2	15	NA	CASSLGLAGGIGQFF	TGTGCCAGCAGCTTGGGACTAGCTGGTGGGATTGGGCAGTTCTTC
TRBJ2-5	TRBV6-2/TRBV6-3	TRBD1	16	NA	CASSGYRTGGRETQYF	TGTGCCAGCAGTGGCTACCGGACAGGGGGCCGGGAGACCCAGTACTTC
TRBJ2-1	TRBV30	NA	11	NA	CAWTSGNEQFF	TGTGCCTGGACCAGCGGCAATGAGCAGTTCTTC
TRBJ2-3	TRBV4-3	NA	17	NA	CASSQGSIAENTDTQYF	TGCGCCAGCAGCCAAGGAAGCATCGCCGAGAACACAGATACGCAGTATTTT
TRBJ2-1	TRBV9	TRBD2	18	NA	CASSVALTGTSRYNEQFF	TGTGCCAGCAGCGTAGCATTGACCGGGACTAGCCGATACAATGAGCAGTTCTTC
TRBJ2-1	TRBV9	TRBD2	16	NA	CASSVRLAGGYNEQFF	TGTGCCAGCAGCGTGCGACTAGCGGGGGGGTACAATGAGCAGTTCTTC
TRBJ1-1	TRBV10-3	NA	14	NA	CAISEKGMDTEAFF	TGTGCCATCAGTGAGAAGGGGATGGACACTGAAGCTTTCTTT
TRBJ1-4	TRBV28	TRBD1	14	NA	CASGYQGGREKLFF	TGTGCCAGCGGCTACCAGGGGGGCCGTGAAAAACTGTTTTTT
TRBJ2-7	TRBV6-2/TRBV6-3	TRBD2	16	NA	CASSGSVGTSSYEQYF	TGTGCCAGCAGCGGATCTGTAGGGACTAGTAGCTACGAGCAGTACTTC
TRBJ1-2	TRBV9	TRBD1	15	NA	CASSPKDRESYGYTF	TGTGCCAGCAGCCCCAAAGACAGGGAAAGCTATGGCTACACCTTC
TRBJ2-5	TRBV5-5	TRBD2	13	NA	CASSRAGAETQYF	TGTGCCAGCAGCCGAGCGGGAGCAGAGACCCAGTACTTC
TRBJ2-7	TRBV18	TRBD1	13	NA	CASSGDRADEQYF	TGTGCCAGCTCAGGGGACAGGGCCGACGAGCAGTACTTC
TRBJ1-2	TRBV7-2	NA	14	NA	CASSLAIDFYGYTF	TGTGCCAGCAGCTTAGCCATAGACTTCTATGGCTACACCTTC
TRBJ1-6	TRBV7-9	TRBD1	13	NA	CASSTGGNSPLHF	TGTGCCAGCAGCACAGGGGGAAATTCACCCCTCCACTTT
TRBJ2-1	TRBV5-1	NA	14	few	CASSGSGFVDEQFF	TGCGCCAGCTCCGGTTCGGGGTTTGTCGATGAGCAGTTCTTC
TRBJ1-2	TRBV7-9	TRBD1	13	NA	CASSLGGGFGYTF	TGTGCCAGCAGCTTAGGAGGGGGCTTTGGCTACACCTTC
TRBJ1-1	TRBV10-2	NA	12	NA	CASTAVNTEAFF	TGCGCCAGCACCGCGGTGAACACTGAAGCTTTCTTT
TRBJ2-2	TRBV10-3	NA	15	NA	CAISDQRAPSGELFF	TGTGCCATCAGTGACCAGCGGGCCCCCTCCGGGGAGCTGTTTTTT
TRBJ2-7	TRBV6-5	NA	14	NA	CASSRPDYPYEQYF	TGTGCCAGCAGTCGCCCGGACTATCCCTACGAGCAGTACTTC